This is a list of T cell receptor beta chains from one sample in a study of blood T cell repertoires in COVID-19. The table came from immunoSEQ multiplex PCR; TCRdb's copy has only in-frame clones and leaves some out. The table lists tens of thousands of clones, 90% of them singletons. Source material: peripheral blood. The receptors were sampled from a human donor with active COVID-19. The donor label of this sample is uncertain. Both conserved end residues are part of each CDR3. The D gene is left open where the match is weak. The size field is filled for only some rows; it gives once, few, many or a size class.

J	D	V	size	DNA	CDR3
TRBJ1-1	TRBD1	TRBV6-6	.	TGTGCCAGCAGGGTACAGGGGGAAGCTTTCTTT	CASRVQGEAFF
TRBJ2-1	.	TRBV29-1	.	TGCAGCGCCACGACTCTTCAGGGCTACAATGAGCAGTTCTTC	CSATTLQGYNEQFF
TRBJ2-3	.	TRBV5-6	once	TGTGCCAGCAGCTTAAGCGGTGGCACAGATACGCAGTATTTT	CASSLSGGTDTQYF
TRBJ2-3	TRBD2	TRBV18	.	TGTGCCAGCTCACCGCTTCCTCTTAGCGGGGGGGCAGGTAGGGAAGATACGCAGTATTTT	CASSPLPLSGGAGREDTQYF
TRBJ1-2	.	TRBV7-9	.	TGTGCCAGCAGCCCCGGGGGGCGTTATGGCTACACCTTC	CASSPGGRYGYTF
TRBJ2-7	TRBD1	TRBV6-5	.	TGTGCCAGCAGTTATAGGGACAGGGGGCTATCGGAGCAGTACTTC	CASSYRDRGLSEQYF
TRBJ2-7	TRBD1	TRBV27	few	TGTGCCAGCAGTAGACGGACAGGGACCTACGAGCAGTACTTC	CASSRRTGTYEQYF
TRBJ1-5	.	TRBV6-2/TRBV6-3	.	TGTGCCAGCAGTCTCCGGGACACAGCTCGGCCCCAGCATTTT	CASSLRDTARPQHF
TRBJ1-6	.	TRBV28	.	TGTGCCAGCAGTTTATCTGGGACTTTCCCCCTCCACTTT	CASSLSGTFPLHF
TRBJ2-5	.	TRBV10-2	.	TGCGCCAGCAGTGAGTCTATCCGGGAGACCCAGTACTTC	CASSESIRETQYF
TRBJ1-5	.	TRBV7-9	.	TGTGCCAGCAGCCCCCTGAGGAGCAATCAGCCCCAGCATTTT	CASSPLRSNQPQHF
TRBJ1-3	.	TRBV30	.	TGTGCCTGGAGTTCCCACAGGTCCTTCTCTGGAAACACCATATATTTT	CAWSSHRSFSGNTIYF
TRBJ2-7	.	TRBV4-3	.	TGCGCCAGCAGCCAAGATGCGGGTAAAGAGCAGTACTTC	CASSQDAGKEQYF
TRBJ1-3	TRBD1	TRBV13	.	TGTGCCAGCAGCTTGGAGGGGGCGCTTGGAAACACCATATATTTT	CASSLEGALGNTIYF
TRBJ1-2	TRBD1	TRBV5-4	.	TGTGCCAGCAGACAAGGGACAGGGCAGCACTATGGCTACACCTTC	CASRQGTGQHYGYTF
TRBJ2-2	.	TRBV12-3/TRBV12-4	.	TGTGCCAGCAGGACCAGGGGGGAGCTGTTTTTT	CASRTRGELFF
TRBJ2-1	TRBD1	TRBV10-3	.	TGTGCCATCAGGACGGACAGGGGGCGTTTTGATGAGCAGTTCTTC	CAIRTDRGRFDEQFF
TRBJ1-1	.	TRBV6-5	.	TGTGCCAGCAGCTTCGCCCGCGGGAACACTGAAGCTTTCTTT	CASSFARGNTEAFF
TRBJ1-4	.	TRBV29-1	.	TGCAGCGTTTCAAGGGGTTCTACTAATGAAAAACTGTTTTTT	CSVSRGSTNEKLFF
TRBJ2-6	TRBD2	TRBV30	.	TGTGCCTGGAGTCACCTTTGGGGGGGTCCTCCCTCTGGGGCCAACGTCCTGACTTTC	CAWSHLWGGPPSGANVLTF
TRBJ2-3	TRBD2	TRBV2	.	TGTGCCAGCAGCGTCCCGGGACTAGCGGGGGGGAATCTTGATACGCAGTATTTT	CASSVPGLAGGNLDTQYF
TRBJ2-7	TRBD1	TRBV13	.	TGTGCCAGCAGTTCACGCAACCAGGAACAGGGGGCTAACTACGAGCAGTACTTC	CASSSRNQEQGANYEQYF
TRBJ2-5	TRBD2	TRBV11-2	.	TGTGCCAGCAGCACTAGCGGGGGGGCCAGGGAGACCCAGTACTTC	CASSTSGGARETQYF
TRBJ2-6	.	TRBV5-4	.	TGTGCCAGCAGCTCCCCCGGACAGTTATCTGGGGCCAACGTCCTGACTTTC	CASSSPGQLSGANVLTF
TRBJ2-7	TRBD2	TRBV2	.	TGTGCCAGCAGTAGATTAGCGGGGGAGTCCTACGAGCAGTACTTC	CASSRLAGESYEQYF
TRBJ1-2	.	TRBV2	.	TGTGCCAGCAGAGGAGGGGTCCAGGGATCCCACTATGGCTACACCTTC	CASRGGVQGSHYGYTF
TRBJ2-1	.	TRBV7-2	.	TGTGCCAGCAGCTTACTCTTGTTGAGCTCCTACAATGAGCAGTTCTTC	CASSLLLLSSYNEQFF
TRBJ2-3	TRBD2	TRBV5-4	.	TGTGCCAGCAGCTTGGGCGGGGGGAGCACAGATACGCAGTATTTT	CASSLGGGSTDTQYF
TRBJ2-6	.	TRBV7-9	once	TGTGCCAGCAGCTTCCGGGGACAAGGACTTGACTCTGGGGCCAACGTCCTGACTTTC	CASSFRGQGLDSGANVLTF
TRBJ2-7	TRBD1	TRBV7-8	.	TGTGCCAGCAGCCGAGGGGGGACAGGGATCTACGAGCAGTACTTC	CASSRGGTGIYEQYF
TRBJ2-2	TRBD1	TRBV10-1	.	TGCGCCAGCAGGGCCGGGACAGGGCCCAACACCGGGGAGCTGTTTTTT	CASRAGTGPNTGELFF
TRBJ2-7	TRBD1	TRBV3-1/TRBV3-2	few	TGTGCCAGCAGCCCGAGGAGGACAGGTAGTCCCCTCGAGCAGTACTTC	CASSPRRTGSPLEQYF
TRBJ2-6	.	TRBV10-3	.	TGTGCCATCGGGGGCGCCGGGGCCAACGTCCTGACTTTC	CAIGGAGANVLTF
TRBJ2-2	TRBD1	TRBV7-8	once	TGTGCCAGCAGTGAGAAGGGACAGGGCGTATTTATGAACACCGGGGAGCTGTTTTTT	CASSEKGQGVFMNTGELFF
TRBJ1-2	.	TRBV5-6	.	TGTGCCAGCAGCTTGGGGCCAGGTTCGGGCTACACCTTC	CASSLGPGSGYTF
TRBJ1-4	TRBD1	TRBV7-9	.	TGTGCCAGCAGCTCCGGGACAGTCTCACGCTTGGAAAAACTGTTTTTT	CASSSGTVSRLEKLFF
TRBJ2-2	TRBD2	TRBV14	.	TGTGCCAGCAGCCAAGGACTAGCGGGGGGACCTTGGACCGGGGAGCTGTTTTTT	CASSQGLAGGPWTGELFF
TRBJ1-1	.	TRBV28	.	TGTGCCAGCAGTTTAGGACGGGGAGACACTGAAGCTTTCTTT	CASSLGRGDTEAFF
TRBJ1-2	.	TRBV23-1	once	TGCGCCAGCAGGAGGAGATGGAGGGAGAAAAAAGTTAATTGTGGCTACACCTTC	CASRRRWREKKVNCGYTF
TRBJ1-5	TRBD1	TRBV2	once	TGTGCCAGCAACATCGGACAGGGAGGCAATCAGCCCCAGCATTTT	CASNIGQGGNQPQHF